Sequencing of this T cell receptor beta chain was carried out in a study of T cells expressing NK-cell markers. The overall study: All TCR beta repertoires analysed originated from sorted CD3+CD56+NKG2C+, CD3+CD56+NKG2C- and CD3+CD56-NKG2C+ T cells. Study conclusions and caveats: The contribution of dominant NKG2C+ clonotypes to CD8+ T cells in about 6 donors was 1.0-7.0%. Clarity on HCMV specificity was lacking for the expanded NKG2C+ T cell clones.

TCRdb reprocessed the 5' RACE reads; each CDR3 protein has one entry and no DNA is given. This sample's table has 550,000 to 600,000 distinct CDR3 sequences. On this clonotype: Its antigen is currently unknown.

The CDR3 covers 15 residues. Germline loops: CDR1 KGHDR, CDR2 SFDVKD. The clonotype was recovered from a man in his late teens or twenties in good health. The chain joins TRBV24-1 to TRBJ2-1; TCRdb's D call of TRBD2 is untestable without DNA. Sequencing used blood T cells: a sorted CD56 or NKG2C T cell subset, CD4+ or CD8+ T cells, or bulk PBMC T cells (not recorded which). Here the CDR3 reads CATSDLSREFDEQFF.